This T cell receptor (beta chain) was found in a study of shared clonotypes between healthy human individuals. Study summary: Three plates each covered CD4 naive and memory; CD8 naive two, CD8 memory one.

Using immunoSEQ multiplex PCR, the repertoire was profiled, and TCRdb retains in-frame clones only, with some absent. The table records more than 2,000,000 clones, approximately 94% of them present only once. General study findings and limits: Rarefaction showed sorted-subset sequencing was incomplete despite large depth. For naive CD4 cells, approximately 5% of clonotypes were shared across a handful of donors. Naive subsets, compared against memory subsets, generally had larger estimated richness values.

For this clone: Its antigen is as yet unknown.

Germline V gene sequence: CDR1 GTSNPN, CDR2 SVGIG (reference sequence). The CDR3 sequence is 13 residues long. Between the trimmed V and J ends, which lost 3 bases and 1 base, there was a span of 9 bases. What was sequenced was naive CD4+ T cells sorted from blood. As for subset: CD45RA+ positively selected. V and J are TRBV30 and TRBJ2-5; tentatively, D is TRBD1 or TRBD2 (5 bases each). The receptor was isolated from a young man in good health. The CDR3 protein is CAWRWGFQETQYF. The CDR3 nucleotides are TGTGCCTGGAGATGGGGGTTCCAAGAGACCCAGTACTTC.